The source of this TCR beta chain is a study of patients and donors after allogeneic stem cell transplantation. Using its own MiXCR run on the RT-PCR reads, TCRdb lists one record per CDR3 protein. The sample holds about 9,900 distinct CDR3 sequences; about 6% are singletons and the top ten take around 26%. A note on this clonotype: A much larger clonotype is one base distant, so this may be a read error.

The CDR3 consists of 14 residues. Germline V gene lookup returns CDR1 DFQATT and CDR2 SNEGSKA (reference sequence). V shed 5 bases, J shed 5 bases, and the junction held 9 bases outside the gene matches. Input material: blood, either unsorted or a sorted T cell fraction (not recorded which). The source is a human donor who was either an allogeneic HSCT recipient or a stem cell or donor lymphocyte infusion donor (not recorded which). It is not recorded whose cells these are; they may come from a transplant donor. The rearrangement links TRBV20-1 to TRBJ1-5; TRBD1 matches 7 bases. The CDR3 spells CSAEGDSSDQPQHF. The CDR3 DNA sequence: TGCAGTGCTGAGGGGGACAGCTCCGATCAGCCCCAGCATTTT.